This TCR beta chain was documented in a study of shared clonotypes between healthy human individuals. All of the donors resided in Nashville, Tennessee, and each was a Caucasian adult. CD4+ cells were split into CD45RA+ naive and CD45RA-negative memory subsets. Sequencing was performed with immunoSEQ multiplex PCR; in TCRdb, only in-frame clones are kept and a portion is missing. Of some 2.1 million clones in the sample, over 85% were seen once. The source of this sequence is a young man in good health. The sequenced sample consisted of naive CD4+ T cells sorted from blood. The subset denotes: CD45RA+ positively selected.

CDR3 DNA sequence: TGTGCCAGCAGTGTACAAGTGAACACTGAAGCTTTCTTT. Translating it yields CASSVQVNTEAFF. The chain joins TRBV11-2 to TRBJ1-1; D remains unclear. Germline values: CDR1 SGHAT, CDR2 FQNNGV. CDR3 size: 13 residues. Trimming cost V 6 bases and J 0 bases, with 8 bases left between them. The variable domain in full, with the rest retrieved from reference TRBV11-2 and TRBJ1-1, is EAGVAQSPRYKIIEKRQSVAFWCNPISGHATLYWYQQILGQGPKLLIQFQNNGVVDDSQLPKDRFSAERLKGVDSTLKIQPAKLEDSAVYLCASSVQVNTEAFFGQGTRLTVV.